This T cell receptor (beta chain) came from a study of blood T cell repertoires in COVID-19. For the study at large: Both acute and convalescent COVID-19 samples were obtained from the United States, Italy and Spain.

J gave up 10 bases and V 0 bases, and 13 bases lay outside the gene matches. This CDR3 spans 16 amino acids. The V gene's germline CDR1 is SGHDT and CDR2 YYEEEE. Source study methods: Estimates of nucleated cell counts were drawn from the amplification of reference gene primers. TCRdb's table, derived via immunoSEQ multiplex PCR, lists solely in-frame clones and lacks some. That table furnishes V, J and clone size, whereas the DNA furnished D and trimming. The top ten clones hold roughly 22% of a sample with some 69,000 clones, 81% of them seen once. This TCR was sampled from a woman between 70 and 85 years old with acute or convalescent COVID-19. Source material: peripheral blood. V usage is TRBV5-6 and J usage is TRBJ1-3; TRBD1 agrees at 7 bases. DNA of the CDR3: TGTGCCAGCAGCTTGGTTGGCCCCGTGACAGGGAATACCATATATTTT. Translation: CASSLVGPVTGNTIYF.